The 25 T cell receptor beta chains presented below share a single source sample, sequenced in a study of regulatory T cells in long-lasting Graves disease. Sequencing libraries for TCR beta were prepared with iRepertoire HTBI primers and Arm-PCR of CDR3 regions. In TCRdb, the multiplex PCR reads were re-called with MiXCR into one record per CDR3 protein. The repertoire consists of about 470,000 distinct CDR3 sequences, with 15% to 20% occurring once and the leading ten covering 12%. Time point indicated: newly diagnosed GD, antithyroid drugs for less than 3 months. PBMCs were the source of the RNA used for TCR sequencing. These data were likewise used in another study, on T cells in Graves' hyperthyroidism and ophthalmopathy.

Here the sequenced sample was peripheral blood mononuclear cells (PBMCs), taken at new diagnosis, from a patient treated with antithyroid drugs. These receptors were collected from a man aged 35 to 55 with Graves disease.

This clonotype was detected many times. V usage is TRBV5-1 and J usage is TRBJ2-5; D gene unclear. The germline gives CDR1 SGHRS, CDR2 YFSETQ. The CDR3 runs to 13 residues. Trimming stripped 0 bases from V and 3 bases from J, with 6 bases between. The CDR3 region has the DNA TGCGCCAGCAGCTTGGAATCAGAAGAGACCCAGTACTTC. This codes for CASSLESEETQYF.

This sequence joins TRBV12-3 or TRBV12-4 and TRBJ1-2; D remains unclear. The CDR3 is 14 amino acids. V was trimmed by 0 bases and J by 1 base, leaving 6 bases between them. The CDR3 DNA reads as TGTGCCAGCAGTTTAGCGGCCCTTAACTATGGCTACACCTTC. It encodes CASSLAALNYGYTF.

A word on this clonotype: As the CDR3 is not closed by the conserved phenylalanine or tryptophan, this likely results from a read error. Here the CDR3 reads CASSDVRRDHEQFS. CDR3 nucleotide sequence: TGTGCCAGCAGTGATGTCAGGAGGGACCATGAGCAGTTCTCC. This rearrangement joins TRBV2 to TRBJ2-1; weak D call: TRBD2 (6 bases). The germline V gene encodes CDR1 SNHLY and CDR2 FYNNEI. The CDR3 is made up of 14 amino acids. Trimming removed 3 bases from V and 8 bases from J, with 14 bases in between.

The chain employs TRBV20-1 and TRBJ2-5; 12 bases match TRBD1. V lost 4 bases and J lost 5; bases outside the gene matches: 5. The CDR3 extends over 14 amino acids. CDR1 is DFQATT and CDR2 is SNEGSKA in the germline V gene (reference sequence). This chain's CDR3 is CSAKGTGGAETQYF. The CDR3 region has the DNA TGCAGTGCTAAGGGGACAGGGGGCGCCGAGACCCAGTACTTC.

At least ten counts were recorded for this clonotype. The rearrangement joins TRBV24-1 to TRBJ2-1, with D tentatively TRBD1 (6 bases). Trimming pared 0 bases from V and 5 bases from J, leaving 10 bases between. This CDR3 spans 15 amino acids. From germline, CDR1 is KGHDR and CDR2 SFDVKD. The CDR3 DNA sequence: TGTGCCACCAGTGATTTGGGCAGGGGTGACAATGAGCAGTTCTTC. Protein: CATSDLGRGDNEQFF.

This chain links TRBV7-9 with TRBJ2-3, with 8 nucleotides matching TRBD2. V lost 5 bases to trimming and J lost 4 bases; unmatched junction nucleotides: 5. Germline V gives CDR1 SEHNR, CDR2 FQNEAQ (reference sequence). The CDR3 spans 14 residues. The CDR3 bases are TGTGCCAGCAGCGGCGATAGCGGGGCAGATACGCAGTATTTT. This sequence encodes CASSGDSGADTQYF.

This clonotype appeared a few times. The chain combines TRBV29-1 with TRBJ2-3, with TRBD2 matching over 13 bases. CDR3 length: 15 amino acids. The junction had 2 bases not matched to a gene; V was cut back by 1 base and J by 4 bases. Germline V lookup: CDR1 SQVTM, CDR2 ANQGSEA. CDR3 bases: TGCAGCGTTGAAGGGACTAGCGGGAGTTCAGATACGCAGTATTTT. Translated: CSVEGTSGSSDTQYF.

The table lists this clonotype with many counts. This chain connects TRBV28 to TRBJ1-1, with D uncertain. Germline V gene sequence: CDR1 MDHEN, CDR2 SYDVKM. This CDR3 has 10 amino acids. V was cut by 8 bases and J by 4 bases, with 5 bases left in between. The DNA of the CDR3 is TGTGCCAGCTCATCCACTGAAGCTTTCTTT. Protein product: CASSSTEAFF.

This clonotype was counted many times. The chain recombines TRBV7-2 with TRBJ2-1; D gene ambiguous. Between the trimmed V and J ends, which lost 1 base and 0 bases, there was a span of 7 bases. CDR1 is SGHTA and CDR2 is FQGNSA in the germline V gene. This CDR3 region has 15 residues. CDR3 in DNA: TGTGCCAGCAGCTTAGATAGCAGCTCCTACAATGAGCAGTTCTTC. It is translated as CASSLDSSSYNEQFF.

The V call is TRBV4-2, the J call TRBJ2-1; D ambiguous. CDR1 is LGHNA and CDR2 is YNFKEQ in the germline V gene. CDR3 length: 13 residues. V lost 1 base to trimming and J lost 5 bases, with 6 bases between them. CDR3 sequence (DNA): TGTGCCAGCAGCCAAGTGACCGACAATGAGCAGTTCTTC. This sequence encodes CASSQVTDNEQFF.

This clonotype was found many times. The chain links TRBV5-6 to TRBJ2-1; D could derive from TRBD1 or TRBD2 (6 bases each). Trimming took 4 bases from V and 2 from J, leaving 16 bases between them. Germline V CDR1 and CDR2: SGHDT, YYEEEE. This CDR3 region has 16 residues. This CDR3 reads CASSPGPGGPYNEQFF. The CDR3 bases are TGTGCCAGCAGCCCGGGCCCCGGGGGCCCCTACAATGAGCAGTTCTTC.

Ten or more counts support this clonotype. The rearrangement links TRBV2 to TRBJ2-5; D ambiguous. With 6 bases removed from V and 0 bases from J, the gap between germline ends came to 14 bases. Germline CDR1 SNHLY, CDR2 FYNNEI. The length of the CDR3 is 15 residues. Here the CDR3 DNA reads TGTGCCAGCAGCAAATTGACCGCCAACCAAGAGACCCAGTACTTC. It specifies CASSKLTANQETQYF. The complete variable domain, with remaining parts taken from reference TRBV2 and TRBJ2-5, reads EPEVTQTPSHQVTQMGQEVILRCVPISNHLYFYWYRQILGQKVEFLVSFYNNEISEKSEIFDDQFSVERPDGSNFTLKIRSTKLEDSAMYFCASSKLTANQETQYFGPGTRLLVL.

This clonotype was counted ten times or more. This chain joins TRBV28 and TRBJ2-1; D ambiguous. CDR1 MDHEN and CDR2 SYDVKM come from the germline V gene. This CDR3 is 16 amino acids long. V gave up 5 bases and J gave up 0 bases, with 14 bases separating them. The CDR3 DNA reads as TGTGCCAGCAGTAGTCAGCGAACTATCTCCTACAATGAGCAGTTCTTC. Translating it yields CASSSQRTISYNEQFF.

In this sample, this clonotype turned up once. The CDR3 DNA reads TGTGCCAGTAAGGACAGTATGAACACTGAAGCTTTCTTT. Its translation is CASKDSMNTEAFF. J is TRBJ1-1 and V is TRBV19; weak D call: TRBD1 (6 bases). The V gene lost 7 bases and the J gene lost 0 bases, with 9 bases spanning the gap. Germline V gene lookup returns CDR1 LNHDA and CDR2 SQIVND (reference sequence). The CDR3 is 13 amino acids.

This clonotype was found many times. The CDR3 loop is CSVHRGALYNEQFF. CDR3 DNA sequence: TGCAGCGTTCACAGGGGGGCTCTATACAATGAGCAGTTCTTC. V gene TRBV29-1 combines with J gene TRBJ2-1, with 8 bases matching TRBD1. V lost 5 bases to trimming and J lost 4 bases; unmatched junction nucleotides: 7. Germline V gives CDR1 SQVTM, CDR2 ANQGSEA. The CDR3 length is 14 residues.

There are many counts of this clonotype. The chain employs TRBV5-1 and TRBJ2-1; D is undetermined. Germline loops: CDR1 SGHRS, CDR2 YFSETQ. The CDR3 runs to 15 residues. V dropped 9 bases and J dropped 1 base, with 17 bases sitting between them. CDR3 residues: CATTDLGGSYNEQFF. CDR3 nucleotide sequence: TGCGCCACCACGGACCTGGGTGGGTCCTACAATGAGCAGTTCTTC.

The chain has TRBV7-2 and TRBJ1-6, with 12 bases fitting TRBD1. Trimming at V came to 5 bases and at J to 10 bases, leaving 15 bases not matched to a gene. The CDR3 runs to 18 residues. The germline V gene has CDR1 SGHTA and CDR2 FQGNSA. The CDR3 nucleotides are TGTGCCAGCAGCCAGAAGGGGCCGGGACAGGGGGCGCGGTCACCCCTCCACTTT. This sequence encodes CASSQKGPGQGARSPLHF.

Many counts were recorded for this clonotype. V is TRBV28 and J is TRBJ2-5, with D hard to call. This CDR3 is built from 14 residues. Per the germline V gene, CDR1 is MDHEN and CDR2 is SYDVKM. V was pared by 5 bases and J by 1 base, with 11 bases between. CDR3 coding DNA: TGTGCCAGCAGTCCTAGAATACTCCAAGAGACCCAGTACTTC. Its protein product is CASSPRILQETQYF.

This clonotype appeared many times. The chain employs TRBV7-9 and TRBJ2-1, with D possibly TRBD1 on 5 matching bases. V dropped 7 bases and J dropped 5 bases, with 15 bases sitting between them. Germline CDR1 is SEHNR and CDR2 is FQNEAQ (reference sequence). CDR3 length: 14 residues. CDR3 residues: CASTPYRLNNEQFF. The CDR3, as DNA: TGTGCCAGCACCCCCTACAGGCTAAACAATGAGCAGTTCTTC.

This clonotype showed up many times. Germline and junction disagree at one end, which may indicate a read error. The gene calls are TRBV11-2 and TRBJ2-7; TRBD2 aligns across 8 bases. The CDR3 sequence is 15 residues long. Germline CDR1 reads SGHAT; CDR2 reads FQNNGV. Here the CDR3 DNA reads TGTGCCAGCGGCTTAGATCTCCCCAGCGGGAGTGTGCAGTACTTC. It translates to CASGLDLPSGSVQYF.

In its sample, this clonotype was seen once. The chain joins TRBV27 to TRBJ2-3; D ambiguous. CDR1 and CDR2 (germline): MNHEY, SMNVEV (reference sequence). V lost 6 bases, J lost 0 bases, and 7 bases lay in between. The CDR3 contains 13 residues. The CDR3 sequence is CASRYSSTDTQYF. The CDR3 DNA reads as TGTGCCAGCAGATACTCCAGCACAGATACGCAGTATTTT.

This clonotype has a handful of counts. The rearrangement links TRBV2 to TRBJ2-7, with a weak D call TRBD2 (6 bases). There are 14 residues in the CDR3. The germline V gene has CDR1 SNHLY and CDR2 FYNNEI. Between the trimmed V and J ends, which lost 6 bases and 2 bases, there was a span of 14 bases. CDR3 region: CASSLGGDTYEQYF. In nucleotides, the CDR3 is TGTGCCAGCAGCCTGGGGGGTGACACCTACGAGCAGTACTTC. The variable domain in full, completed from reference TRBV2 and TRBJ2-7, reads EPEVTQTPSHQVTQMGQEVILRCVPISNHLYFYWYRQILGQKVEFLVSFYNNEISEKSEIFDDQFSVERPDGSNFTLKIRSTKLEDSAMYFCASSLGGDTYEQYFGPGTRLTVT.

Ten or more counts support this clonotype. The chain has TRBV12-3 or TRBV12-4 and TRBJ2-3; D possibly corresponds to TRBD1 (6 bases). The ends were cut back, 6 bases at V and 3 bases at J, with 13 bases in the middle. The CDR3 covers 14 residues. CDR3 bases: TGTGCCAGCAGCCCGGGACATGTGACAGATACGCAGTATTTT. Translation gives CASSPGHVTDTQYF.

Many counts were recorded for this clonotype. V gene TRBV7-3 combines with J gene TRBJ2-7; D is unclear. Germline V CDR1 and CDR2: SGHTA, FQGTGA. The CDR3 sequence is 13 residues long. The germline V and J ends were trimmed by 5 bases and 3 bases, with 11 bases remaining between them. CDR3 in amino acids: CASSPHGGYEQYF. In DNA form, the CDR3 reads TGTGCCAGCAGCCCCCACGGCGGCTACGAGCAGTACTTC.

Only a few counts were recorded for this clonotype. CDR3 protein: CASSHGLAGGVAKNIQYF. The CDR3 DNA reads TGCGCCAGCAGCCACGGACTAGCGGGAGGGGTGGCCAAAAACATTCAGTACTTC. This sequence joins TRBV4-1 and TRBJ2-4, with 15 bases matching TRBD2. With V trimmed by 3 bases and J by 1 base, 4 bases remained unmatched. The V gene's germline CDR1 is MGHRA and CDR2 YSYEKL. The CDR3 is 18 residues long.